This TCR beta chain was captured by sequencing in a study of T-cell reconstitution after alpha-beta-depleted transplantation in children. Unique molecular identifiers were used to barcode this TCRbeta library. TCRdb processed the PCR reads anew with MiXCR; each CDR3 protein has one entry. The sample yields some 290,000 distinct CDR3 sequences, about a tenth seen once. Germline CDR1 reads DFQATT; CDR2 reads SNEGSKA (reference sequence). The CDR3 is made up of 13 amino acids. V was pared by 6 bases and J by 3 bases, with 15 bases between. The clonotype was recovered from a human donor who donated a stem cell graft to a child with SCID. Sequencing was performed on PBMCs from the stem cell graft donor, taken from the stem cell graft. The gene calls are TRBV20-1 and TRBJ2-7; D possibly uses TRBD1 or TRBD2 (7 bases each). In nucleotides, the CDR3 is TGCAGTGCAGACATCAGGGGGGGCTACGAGCAGTACTTC. Amino acids: CSADIRGGYEQYF.